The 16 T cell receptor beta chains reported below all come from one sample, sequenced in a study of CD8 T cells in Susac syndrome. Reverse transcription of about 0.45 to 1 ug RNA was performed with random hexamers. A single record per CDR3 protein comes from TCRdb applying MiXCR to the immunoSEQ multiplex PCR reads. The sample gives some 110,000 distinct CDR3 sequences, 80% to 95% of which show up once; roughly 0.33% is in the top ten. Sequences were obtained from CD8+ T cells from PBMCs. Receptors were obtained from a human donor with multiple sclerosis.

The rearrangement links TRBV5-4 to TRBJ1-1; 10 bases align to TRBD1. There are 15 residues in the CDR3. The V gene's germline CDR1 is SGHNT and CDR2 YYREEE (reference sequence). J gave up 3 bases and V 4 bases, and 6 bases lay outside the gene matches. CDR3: CASSPWDRGYTEAFF. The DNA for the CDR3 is TGTGCCAGCAGCCCCTGGGACAGGGGCTACACTGAAGCTTTCTTT.

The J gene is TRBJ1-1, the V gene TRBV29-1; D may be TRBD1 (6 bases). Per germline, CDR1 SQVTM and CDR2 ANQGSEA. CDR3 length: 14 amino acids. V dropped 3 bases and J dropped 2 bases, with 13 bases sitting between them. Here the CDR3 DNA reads TGCAGCGTTGACGGGGGGCGATTTAACACTGAAGCTTTCTTT. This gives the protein CSVDGGRFNTEAFF.

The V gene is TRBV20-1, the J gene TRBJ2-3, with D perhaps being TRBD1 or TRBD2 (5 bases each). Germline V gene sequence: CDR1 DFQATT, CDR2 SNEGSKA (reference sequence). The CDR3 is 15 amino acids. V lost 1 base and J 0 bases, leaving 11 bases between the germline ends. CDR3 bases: TGCAGTGCTAGAGCGCTTCGGGGCAGCACAGATACGCAGTATTTT. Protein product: CSARALRGSTDTQYF.

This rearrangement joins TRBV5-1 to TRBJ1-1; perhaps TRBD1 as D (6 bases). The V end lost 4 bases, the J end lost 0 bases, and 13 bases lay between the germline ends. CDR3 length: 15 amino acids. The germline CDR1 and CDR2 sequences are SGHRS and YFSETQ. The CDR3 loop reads CASSVDRLMNTEAFF. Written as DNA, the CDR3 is TGCGCCAGCAGCGTAGACAGGTTAATGAACACTGAAGCTTTCTTT.

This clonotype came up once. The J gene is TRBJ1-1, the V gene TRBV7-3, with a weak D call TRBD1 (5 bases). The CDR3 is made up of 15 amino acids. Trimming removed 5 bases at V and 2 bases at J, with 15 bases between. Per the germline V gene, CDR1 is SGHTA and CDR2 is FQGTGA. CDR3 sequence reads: CASSPRRGSNTEAFF. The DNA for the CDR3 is TGTGCCAGCAGCCCACGGAGGGGATCAAACACTGAAGCTTTCTTT.

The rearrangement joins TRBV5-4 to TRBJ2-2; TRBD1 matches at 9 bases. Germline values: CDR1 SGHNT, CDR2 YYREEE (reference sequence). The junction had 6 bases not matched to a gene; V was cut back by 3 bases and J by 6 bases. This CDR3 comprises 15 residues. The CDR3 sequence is CASSSGRQGAGELFF. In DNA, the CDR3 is TGTGCCAGCAGCTCCGGAAGACAGGGGGCCGGGGAGCTGTTTTTT.

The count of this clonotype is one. As DNA, the CDR3 is TGTGCCAGCAGCGTAGCTACGGCAGATACGCAGTATTTT. Residues: CASSVATADTQYF. This rearrangement joins TRBV9 to TRBJ2-3; unclear D gene. V shed 0 bases and J shed 4 bases, with 6 bases lying between them. The germline V gene encodes CDR1 SGDLS and CDR2 YYNGEE. This CDR3 has 13 residues. Based on the CDR3 plus reference TRBV9 and TRBJ2-3, the full variable domain is DSGVTQTPKHLITATGQRVTLRCSPRSGDLSVYWYQQSLDQGLQFLIQYYNGEERAKGNILERFSAQQFPDLHSELNLSSLELGDSALYFCASSVATADTQYFGPGTRLTVL.

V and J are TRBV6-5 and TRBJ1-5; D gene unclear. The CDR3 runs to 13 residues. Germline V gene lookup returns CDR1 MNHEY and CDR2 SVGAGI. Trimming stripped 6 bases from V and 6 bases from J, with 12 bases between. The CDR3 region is CASSLSAGQPQHF. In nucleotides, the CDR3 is TGTGCCAGCAGCTTAAGCGCCGGTCAGCCCCAGCATTTT.

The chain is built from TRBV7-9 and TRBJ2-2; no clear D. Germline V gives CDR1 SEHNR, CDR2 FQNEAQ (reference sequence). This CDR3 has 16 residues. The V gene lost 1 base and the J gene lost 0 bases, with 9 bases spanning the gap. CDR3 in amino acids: CASSLGSRANTGELFF. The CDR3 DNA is TGTGCCAGCAGCTTAGGGAGCCGAGCGAACACCGGGGAGCTGTTTTTT.

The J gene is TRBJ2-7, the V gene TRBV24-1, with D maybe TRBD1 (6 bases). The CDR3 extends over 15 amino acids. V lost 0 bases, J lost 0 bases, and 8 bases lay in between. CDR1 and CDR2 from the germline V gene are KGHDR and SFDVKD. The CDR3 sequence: CATSDLGQRSYEQYF. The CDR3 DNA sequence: TGTGCCACCAGTGATTTGGGACAGCGCTCCTACGAGCAGTACTTC.

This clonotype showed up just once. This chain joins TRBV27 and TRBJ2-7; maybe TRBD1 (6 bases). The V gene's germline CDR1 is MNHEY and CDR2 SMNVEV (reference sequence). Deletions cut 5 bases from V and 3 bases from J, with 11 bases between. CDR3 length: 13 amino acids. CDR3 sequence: CASSQTGLYEQYF. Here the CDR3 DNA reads TGTGCCAGCAGTCAAACAGGGCTCTACGAGCAGTACTTC.

The CDR3 nucleotides read TGTGCCAGCATCTTACCGAAGGGCGTGTACAATGAGCAGTTCTTC. It yields the protein CASILPKGVYNEQFF. The J gene is TRBJ2-1, the V gene TRBV2; no definite D call. V lost 7 bases to trimming and J lost 4 bases, with 17 bases between them. The CDR3 contains 15 residues. Germline CDR1 is SNHLY and CDR2 is FYNNEI.

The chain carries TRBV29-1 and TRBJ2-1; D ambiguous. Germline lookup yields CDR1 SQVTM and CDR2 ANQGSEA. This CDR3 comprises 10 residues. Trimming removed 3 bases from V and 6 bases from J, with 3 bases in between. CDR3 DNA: TGCAGCGTTGAGACCAATGAGCAGTTCTTC. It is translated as CSVETNEQFF.

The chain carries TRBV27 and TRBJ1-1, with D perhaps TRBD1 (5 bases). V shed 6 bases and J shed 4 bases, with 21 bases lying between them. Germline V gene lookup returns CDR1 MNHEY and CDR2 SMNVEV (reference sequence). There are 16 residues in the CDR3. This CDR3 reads CASRGMGRQRGTEAFF. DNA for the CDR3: TGTGCCAGCAGGGGTATGGGGCGCCAACGGGGCACTGAAGCTTTCTTT.

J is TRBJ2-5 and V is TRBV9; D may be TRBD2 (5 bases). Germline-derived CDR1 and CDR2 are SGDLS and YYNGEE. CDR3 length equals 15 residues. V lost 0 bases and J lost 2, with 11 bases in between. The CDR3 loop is CASSVAGVAQETQYF. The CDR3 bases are TGTGCCAGCAGCGTAGCTGGGGTAGCGCAAGAGACCCAGTACTTC.

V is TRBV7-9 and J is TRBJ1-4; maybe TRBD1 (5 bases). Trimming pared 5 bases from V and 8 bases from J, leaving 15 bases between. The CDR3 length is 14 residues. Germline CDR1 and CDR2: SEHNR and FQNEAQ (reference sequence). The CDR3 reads CASSASGTDEKLFF. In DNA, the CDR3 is TGTGCCAGCAGCGCATCCGGGACTGACGAAAAACTGTTTTTT.